The T cell receptor (beta chain) under discussion was sequenced for a study of cytomegalovirus exposure and HLA in healthy donors. Study-wide points: Productive rates of about 87% or about 30% were seen for most TCR beta V segments in an earlier analysis.

This CDR3 comprises 14 residues. The V gene's germline CDR1 is SGHDT and CDR2 YYEEEE. V was trimmed by 3 bases and J by 6 bases, leaving 16 bases between them. In this sample, this clone turned up a few times. Its cognate antigen is unknown. Vbeta (60) and Jbeta (13) primers were used in the PCR. Method: immunoSEQ multiplex PCR; TCRdb's copy keeps in-frame clones and lacks some. Altogether about 170,000 clones are present, 60% to 80% being singletons, with the ten largest covering around 3.2%. This TCR came from a female donor in good health and CMV-seronegative. J is TRBJ2-7 and V is TRBV5-6; a possible D gene is TRBD1 (5 bases). Material: PBMCs. CDR3 protein: CASSSPWGLGEQYF. Here the CDR3 DNA reads TGTGCCAGCAGCTCGCCTTGGGGCCTCGGCGAGCAGTACTTC.